This T cell receptor beta chain was sequenced for a study of control samples from healthy donors and cancer patients. Germline CDR1 and CDR2: SEHNR and FQNEAQ (reference sequence). With 7 bases removed from V and 5 bases from J, the gap between germline ends came to 3 bases. The CDR3 length is 10 residues. The sample holds a few counts of this clone. TCRdb's table, derived via immunoSEQ multiplex PCR, lists solely in-frame clones and lacks some. There are 84,000 or so clones in the sample; 65% to 90% occur only once, and roughly 11% lies in the top ten. The material sequenced was PBMCs. The chain recombines TRBV7-9 with TRBJ2-1, with D hard to call. The sequence derives from a man aged 60 to 75 with head and neck cancer. In DNA, the CDR3 is TGTGCCAGCACCAACAATGAGCAGTTCTTC. This codes for CASTNNEQFF.